Sequencing of this TCR beta chain was carried out in a study of T cells in Graves' hyperthyroidism and ophthalmopathy. General study results and limits: A model built on 13 V-J features separated ophthalmopathy from stable hyperthyroidism.

Researchers took RNA transcripts and amplified the TCR beta CDR3 regions from them. The HTBI primer set was used in a first-round RT-PCR of the TCR CDR3. TCRdb passed the multiplex PCR reads through MiXCR, listing each CDR3 protein once. The sample shows about 350,000 distinct CDR3 sequences, roughly 14% of them seen only once. Per the germline V gene, CDR1 is SGHVS and CDR2 is FNYEAQ. Trimming at V came to 5 bases and at J to 0 bases, leaving 8 bases not matched to a gene. The CDR3 runs 18 residues. As concerns this clonotype: Its matching antigen is unknown.

This sequence joins TRBV7-6 and TRBJ2-2; 11 bases line up with TRBD2. Material: blood. The receptor comes from a woman younger than 45 with Graves' hyperthyroidism. The CDR3 DNA is TGTGCCAGCAGCCTCAGCAGGACTAGCGGGCCGAACACCGGGGAGCTGTTTTTT. Amino acids: CASSLSRTSGPNTGELFF.